This TCR beta chain was captured by sequencing in a study of regulatory T cells in long-lasting Graves disease. Time point denoted: newly diagnosed GD, antithyroid drugs for less than 3 months. PBMCs were the source of the RNA used for TCR sequencing. In building TCR beta libraries, iRepertoire HTBI primers were used together with Arm-PCR of CDR3 regions. TCRdb re-called the multiplex PCR reads with MiXCR, one entry per CDR3 protein. Seen here are a few hundred thousand distinct CDR3 sequences, 12% observed once, and the top ten hold 15% to 20%. The CDR3 contains 16 residues. Germline CDR1 reads MNHEY; CDR2 reads SMNVEV (reference sequence). V lost 1 base, J lost 0 bases, and 2 bases stayed unmatched. Concerning this clonotype itself: Just one base apart from a much larger clone, this may be a read error.

These records were also assigned to another study, of T cells in Graves' hyperthyroidism and ophthalmopathy.

The input for sequencing was peripheral blood mononuclear cells (PBMCs), taken at new diagnosis, from a patient treated with antithyroid drugs. The rearrangement links TRBV27 to TRBJ2-1; 8 bases are a match to TRBD2. This receptor was taken from a woman under 30 with Graves disease. The CDR3: CASSLWGTSSYNEQFF. CDR3 DNA: TGTGCCAGCAGTTTATGGGGGACTAGCTCCTACAATGAGCAGTTCTTC.